The 4 T cell receptor beta chains given below trace back to one sample, sequenced in a study of blood T cell repertoires in COVID-19. Sequenced by immunoSEQ multiplex PCR; TCRdb stores in-frame clones only, minus some. The sample records some 74,000 clones, 70% to 90% being singletons. The sequencing input was peripheral blood. The receptors were gathered from a man aged 50-60 years with acute or convalescent COVID-19.

The chain combines TRBV2 with TRBJ2-1; TRBD1 matches at 7 bases. The germline V gene encodes CDR1 SNHLY and CDR2 FYNNEI. This CDR3 has 12 residues. Trimming removed 7 bases from V and 8 bases from J; junction bases left unmatched: 5. This chain's CDR3 is CASMGTADEQFF. Here the CDR3 DNA reads TGTGCCAGCATGGGGACAGCGGATGAGCAGTTCTTC.

This clone was seen only a few times. The chain employs TRBV27 and TRBJ1-2; D call uncertain. This CDR3 comprises 12 residues. Germline lookup yields CDR1 MNHEY and CDR2 SMNVEV (reference sequence). With 4 bases removed from V and 5 bases from J, the gap between germline ends came to 8 bases. CDR3 protein: CASSSSGYGYTF. CDR3 DNA sequence: TGTGCCAGCAGTTCCTCAGGATATGGCTACACCTTC.

CDR3 nucleotide sequence: TGTGCCTGGAGTAGACAGAACTCTGGAAACACCATATATTTT. Its translation is CAWSRQNSGNTIYF. The chain recombines TRBV30 with TRBJ1-3; a possible D gene is TRBD1 (5 bases). CDR3 length: 14 residues. Germline V gene data show CDR1 as GTSNPN and CDR2 as SVGIG (reference sequence). Trimming pared 2 bases from V and 0 bases from J, leaving 8 bases between.

This chain joins TRBV10-3 and TRBJ2-5; 7 nucleotides agree with TRBD1. Germline-derived CDR1 and CDR2 are ENHRY and SYGVKD. The CDR3 is 14 residues long. The ends lost 9 bases at V and 1 base at J; junction bases unmatched: 8. The CDR3 sequence is CAIKGDRAQETQYF. The CDR3 DNA reads TGTGCCATTAAGGGTGACAGGGCCCAAGAGACCCAGTACTTC.